This TCR beta chain came from a study of OX40 agonist ivuxolimab in advanced cancers. Overall study: A diagnosis of hepatocellular carcinoma, melanoma, renal cell or head and neck cancer was present in dose-escalation patients. Previous treatment with anti-PD-1, anti-PD-L1 or anti-CTLA-4 therapy was allowed; over 35% had received some. Three partial responders included one hepatocellular carcinoma patient and two cutaneous melanoma patients.

The CDR3 consists of 15 residues. The method was immunoSEQ multiplex PCR; TCRdb's version includes in-frame clones alone and lacks a portion of them. The sample yields roughly 27,000 clones, 81% seen once. If patients had autoimmune disease history or systemic immunosuppression, they were excluded. This chain joins TRBV12-1 and TRBJ1-5; TRBD1 is the table's D call, not checked against the DNA. TRBV12-1 is shown as a pseudogene. The specimen was CD4+ or CD8+ T cells sorted from blood, collected in a trial of the OX40 agonist ivuxolimab. This TCR was recovered from an adult with an advanced solid tumor such as melanoma, head and neck, liver or kidney cancer. The CDR3 bases are TGTGCCAGCAGCACTGTCGCAGGGGTTAGGCAGCCCCAGCATTTT. It is translated as CASSTVAGVRQPQHF.